What follows describes a single T cell receptor (beta chain). The antigen is not known. Every sample yielded at least 6.5 million isolated PBMCs. Samples each yielded at least 5.5 micrograms of total RNA. This CDR3 contains 15 residues. Trimming took 2 bases from V and 6 from J, leaving 17 bases between them. Germline values: CDR1 KGHSH, CDR2 LQKENI. This sample is part of a study of blood T cells in healthy people across ages. General study points: Diversity estimates drawn from one million T cells were deemed underestimates. The long-lived group displayed more naive CD4+ cells, plus higher diversity, than the aged donors did.

Primed by a sample-barcoded 5' primer and a J-beta primer mix, a second PCR proceeded for about 6 to 12 cycles. MiXCR, run by TCRdb on the 5' RACE reads, gives a single entry per CDR3 protein. The sample carries more than 700,000 distinct CDR3 sequences, 46% recorded once. The receptor was isolated from a man older than 75 in good health. This rearrangement joins TRBV18 to TRBJ2-7, with D maybe TRBD2 (5 bases). The sample consisted of blood. The CDR3 reads CASSPRTGVLVEQYF. The CDR3 DNA sequence: TGTGCCAGCTCACCAAGGACCGGGGTATTAGTCGAGCAGTACTTC.